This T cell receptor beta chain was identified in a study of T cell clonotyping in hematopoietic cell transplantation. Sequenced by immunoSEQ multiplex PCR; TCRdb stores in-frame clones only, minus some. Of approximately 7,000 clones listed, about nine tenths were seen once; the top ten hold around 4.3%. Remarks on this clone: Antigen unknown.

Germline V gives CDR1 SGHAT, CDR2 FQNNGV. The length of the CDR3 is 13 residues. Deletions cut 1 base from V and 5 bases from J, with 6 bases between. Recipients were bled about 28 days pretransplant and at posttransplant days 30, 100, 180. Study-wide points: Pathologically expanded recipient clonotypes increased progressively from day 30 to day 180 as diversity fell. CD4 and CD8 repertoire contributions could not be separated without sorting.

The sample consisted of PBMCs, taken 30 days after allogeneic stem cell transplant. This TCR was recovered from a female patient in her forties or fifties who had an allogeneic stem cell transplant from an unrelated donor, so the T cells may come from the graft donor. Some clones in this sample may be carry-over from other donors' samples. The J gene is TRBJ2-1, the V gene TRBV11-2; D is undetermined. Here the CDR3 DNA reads TGTGCCAGCAGCTTAGGGCTGAACAATGAGCAGTTCTTC. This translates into CASSLGLNNEQFF.